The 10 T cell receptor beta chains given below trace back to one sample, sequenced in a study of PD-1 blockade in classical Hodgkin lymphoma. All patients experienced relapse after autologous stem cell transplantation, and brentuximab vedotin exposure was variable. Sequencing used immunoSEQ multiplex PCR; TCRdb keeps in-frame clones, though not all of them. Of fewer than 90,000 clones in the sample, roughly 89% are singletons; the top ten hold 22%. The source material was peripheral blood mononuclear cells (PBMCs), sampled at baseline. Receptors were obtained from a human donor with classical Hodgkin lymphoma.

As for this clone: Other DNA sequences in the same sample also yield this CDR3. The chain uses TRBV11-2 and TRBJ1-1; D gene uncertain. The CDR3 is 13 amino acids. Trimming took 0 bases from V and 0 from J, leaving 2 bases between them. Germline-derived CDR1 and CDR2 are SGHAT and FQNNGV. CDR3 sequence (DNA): TGTGCCAGCAGCTTAGATGTGAACACTGAAGCTTTCTTT. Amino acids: CASSLDVNTEAFF.

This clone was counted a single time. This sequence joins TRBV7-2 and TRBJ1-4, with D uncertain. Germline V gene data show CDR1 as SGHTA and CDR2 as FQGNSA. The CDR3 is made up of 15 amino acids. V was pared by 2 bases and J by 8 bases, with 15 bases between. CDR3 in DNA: TGTGCCAGCAGCTTATTAGTCGTCCGGAGGGAAAAACTGTTTTTT. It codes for CASSLLVVRREKLFF.

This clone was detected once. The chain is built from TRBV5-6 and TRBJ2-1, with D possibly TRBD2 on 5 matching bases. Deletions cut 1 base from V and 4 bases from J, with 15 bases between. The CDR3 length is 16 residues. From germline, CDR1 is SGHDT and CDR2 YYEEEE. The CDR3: CASSLLFSGAYNEQFF. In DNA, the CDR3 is TGTGCCAGCAGCTTGTTGTTCAGCGGAGCGTACAATGAGCAGTTCTTC.

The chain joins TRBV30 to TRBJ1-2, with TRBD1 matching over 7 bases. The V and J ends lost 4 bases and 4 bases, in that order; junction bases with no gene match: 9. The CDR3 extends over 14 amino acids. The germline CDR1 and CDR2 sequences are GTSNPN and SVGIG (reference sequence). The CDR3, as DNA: TGTGCCTGGAACTTCCAGGACAGGATCTATGGCTACACCTTC. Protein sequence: CAWNFQDRIYGYTF.

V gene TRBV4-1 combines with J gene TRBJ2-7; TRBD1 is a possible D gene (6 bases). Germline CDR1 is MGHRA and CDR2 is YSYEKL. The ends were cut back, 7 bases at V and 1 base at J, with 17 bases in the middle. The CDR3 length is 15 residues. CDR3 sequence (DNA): TGCGCCAGCAAACAACTGTCAGGGGCTTCCTACGAGCAGTACTTC. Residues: CASKQLSGASYEQYF.

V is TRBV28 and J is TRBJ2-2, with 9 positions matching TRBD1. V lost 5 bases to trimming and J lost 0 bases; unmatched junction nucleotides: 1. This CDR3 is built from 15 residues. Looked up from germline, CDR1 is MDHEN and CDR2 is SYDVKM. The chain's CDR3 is CASSTGGSNTGELFF. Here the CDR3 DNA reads TGTGCCAGCAGTACAGGGGGCTCGAACACCGGGGAGCTGTTTTTT.

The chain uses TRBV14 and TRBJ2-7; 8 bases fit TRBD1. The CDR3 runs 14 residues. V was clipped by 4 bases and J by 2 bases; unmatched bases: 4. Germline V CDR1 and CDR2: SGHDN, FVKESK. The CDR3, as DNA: TGTGCCAGCAGCCCGGACAGGGATACCTACGAGCAGTACTTC. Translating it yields CASSPDRDTYEQYF.

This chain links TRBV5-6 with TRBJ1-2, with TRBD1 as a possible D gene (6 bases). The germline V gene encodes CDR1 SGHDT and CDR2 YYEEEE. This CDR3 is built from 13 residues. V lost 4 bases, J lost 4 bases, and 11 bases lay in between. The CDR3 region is CASSLGGGYGYTF. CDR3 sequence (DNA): TGTGCCAGCAGCCTAGGGGGGGGCTATGGCTACACCTTC.

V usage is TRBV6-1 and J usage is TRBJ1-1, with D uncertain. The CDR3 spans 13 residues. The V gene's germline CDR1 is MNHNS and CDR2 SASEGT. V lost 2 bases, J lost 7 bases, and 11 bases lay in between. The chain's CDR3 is CASSEQLRVEAFF. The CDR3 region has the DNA TGTGCCAGCAGTGAACAATTACGGGTTGAAGCTTTCTTT.

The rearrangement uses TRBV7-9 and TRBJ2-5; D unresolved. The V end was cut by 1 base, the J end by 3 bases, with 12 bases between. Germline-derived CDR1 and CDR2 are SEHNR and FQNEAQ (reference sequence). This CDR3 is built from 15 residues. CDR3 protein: CASSLGGPSEETQYF. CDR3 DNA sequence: TGTGCCAGCAGCTTAGGAGGACCCAGTGAAGAGACCCAGTACTTC.